The 15 T cell receptor beta chains below were found in one sample sequenced in a study of neurological immune-mediated disorders. TCRdb independently ran MiXCR on the 5' RACE reads; one entry per CDR3 protein. The sample includes around 94,000 distinct CDR3 sequences, 3.5% of them seen just once. The sequenced sample was PBMCs. These receptors originate from a woman aged 18-35 years with multiple sclerosis.

This clonotype occurred many times. The chain recombines TRBV7-8 with TRBJ2-7, with 7 bases identical to TRBD1. Germline CDR1 SGHVS, CDR2 FQNEAQ. This CDR3 region has 13 residues. The junction had 4 bases not matched to a gene; V was cut back by 6 bases and J by 2 bases. CDR3 bases: TGTGCCAGCAGGAGACAGGGACCCTACGAGCAGTACTTC. It is translated as CASRRQGPYEQYF.

This clonotype has a count of ten or more. The V call is TRBV5-1, the J call TRBJ2-2; no reliable D call. Trimming removed 0 bases at V and 4 bases at J, with 10 bases between. Germline CDR1 and CDR2: SGHRS and YFSETQ. The CDR3 covers 15 residues. The CDR3 loop reads CASSLAGPSTGELFF. DNA of the CDR3: TGCGCCAGCAGCTTGGCCGGGCCCTCCACCGGGGAGCTGTTTTTT.

This clonotype showed up many times. The gene calls are TRBV28 and TRBJ2-1, with D maybe TRBD1 (6 bases). In germline, CDR1 is MDHEN, CDR2 SYDVKM. V was trimmed by 6 bases and J by 0 bases, leaving 12 bases between them. There are 15 residues in the CDR3. The CDR3 spells CASSDRYSSYNEQFF. DNA for the CDR3: TGTGCCAGCAGCGACAGGTATAGCTCCTACAATGAGCAGTTCTTC.

This clonotype has a count of ten or more. V is TRBV5-5 and J is TRBJ2-3, with 11 positions matching TRBD2. The CDR3 spans 15 residues. Losses at the gene ends were 6 bases for V and 2 bases for J; bases not matched to a gene: 5. Germline CDR1 is SGHKS and CDR2 is YYEKEE (reference sequence). CDR3 nucleotide sequence: TGTGCCAGCACCGTTAGCGGGGGGGCCACAGATACGCAGTATTTT. Its protein product is CASTVSGGATDTQYF.

This clonotype occurred many times. The V gene is TRBV27, the J gene TRBJ2-1; 11 bases are a match to TRBD1. V was clipped by 3 bases and J by 8 bases; unmatched bases: 6. This CDR3 has 15 amino acids. Germline-derived CDR1 and CDR2 are MNHEY and SMNVEV (reference sequence). The CDR3 reads CASSFYEDRGHEQFF. The CDR3 DNA reads TGTGCCAGCAGTTTCTATGAGGACAGGGGGCATGAGCAGTTCTTC.

This clonotype was counted ten times or more. The gene calls are TRBV21-1 and TRBJ2-7. TRBV21-1 represents a pseudogene. The CDR3 has 16 residues. This chain's CDR3 is CASSLRLYDLWYEQYF. As DNA, the CDR3 is TGTGCCAGCAGCCTTCGACTCTATGATCTGTGGTACGAGCAGTACTTC.

This clonotype has at least ten counts. The chain has TRBV5-1 and TRBJ2-1; 10 nucleotides match TRBD2. V shed 5 bases and J 4 bases; nucleotides not matched to a gene: 9. Germline V gene lookup returns CDR1 SGHRS and CDR2 YFSETQ. This CDR3 region has 16 residues. The CDR3 bases are TGCGCCAGCAGTCCAAGCGGGGGGGGAGAGTACAATGAGCAGTTCTTC. This translates into CASSPSGGGEYNEQFF.

This clonotype was recorded at least ten times. V and J are TRBV6-6 and TRBJ2-2; 8 nucleotides align to TRBD2. V lost 7 bases and J lost 4; bases outside the gene matches: 11. The CDR3 sequence is 16 residues long. The germline V gene encodes CDR1 MNHNY and CDR2 SVGAGI (reference sequence). The CDR3 is CASTPLRGAPTGELFF. CDR3 sequence (DNA): TGTGCCAGCACCCCCCTGCGGGGGGCCCCCACCGGGGAGCTGTTTTTT.

This clonotype was detected a few times. This chain joins TRBV20-1 and TRBJ2-7; D perhaps matches TRBD1 (9 bases). Trimming removed 5 bases at V and 0 bases at J, with 29 bases between. CDR1 is DFQATT, CDR2 SNEGSKA, per germline (reference sequence). CDR3 length: 19 amino acids. CDR3 sequence: CSAPLGQGLERESSYEQYF. CDR3 bases: TGCAGTGCTCCATTAGGACAGGGGTTGGAGCGGGAGAGCTCCTACGAGCAGTACTTC.

This clonotype was observed at least ten times. The chain carries TRBV9 and TRBJ1-1, with D hard to call. V was clipped by 4 bases and J by 4 bases, with 8 bases between them. Per the germline V gene, CDR1 is SGDLS and CDR2 is YYNGEE. This CDR3 contains 12 residues. As DNA, the CDR3 is TGTGCCAGCAGCCCCAGCGGCACTGAAGCTTTCTTT. Translation: CASSPSGTEAFF.

This clonotype was recorded many times. The V gene is TRBV4-1, the J gene TRBJ2-3; D possibly corresponds to TRBD1 (5 bases). This CDR3 has 14 residues. Germline CDR1 is MGHRA and CDR2 is YSYEKL. The V and J ends lost 2 bases and 7 bases respectively, with 13 bases between them. The CDR3 loop is CASSQQGLLYTQYF. DNA of the CDR3: TGCGCCAGCAGCCAACAGGGTCTACTGTATACGCAGTATTTT.

This clonotype was seen ten or more times. The gene calls are TRBV20-1 and TRBJ2-3; tentative D call: TRBD2 (6 bases). V lost 2 bases to trimming and J lost 6 bases, with 18 bases between them. This CDR3 has 15 amino acids. Germline CDR1 and CDR2: DFQATT and SNEGSKA (reference sequence). The CDR3 sequence is CSARSWASAVDTQYF. CDR3 in DNA: TGCAGTGCTAGATCTTGGGCTAGCGCTGTGGATACGCAGTATTTT.

This clonotype was seen at least ten times. The V and J genes are TRBV10-3 and TRBJ2-3, with a weak D call TRBD2 (5 bases). The V end lost 3 bases, the J end lost 7 bases, and 8 bases lay between the germline ends. This CDR3 region has 12 residues. Germline loops: CDR1 ENHRY, CDR2 SYGVKD. CDR3 DNA: TGTGCCATCAGTGACGGGGAATATACGCAGTATTTT. Protein product: CAISDGEYTQYF.

This clonotype was seen repeatedly, ten times or more. The CDR3 loop is CSAREIPDRVYEQYF. CDR3 nucleotides: TGCAGTGCTAGAGAGATCCCGGACAGGGTGTACGAGCAGTACTTC. The V gene is TRBV20-1, the J gene TRBJ2-7; 8 bases match TRBD1. This CDR3 contains 15 residues. J lost 4 bases, V lost 0 bases, and 8 bases had no gene match. Germline CDR1 reads DFQATT; CDR2 reads SNEGSKA (reference sequence).

This clonotype has a count of ten or more. This chain connects TRBV5-5 to TRBJ2-2; D not certain. The CDR3 sequence is 13 residues long. Trimming shortened V by 6 bases and J by 3 bases, and 9 bases separated the two germline ends. The V gene's germline CDR1 is SGHKS and CDR2 YYEKEE (reference sequence). The CDR3 sequence: CASTSFDTGELFF. The CDR3 DNA reads TGTGCCAGCACCTCCTTTGACACCGGGGAGCTGTTTTTT.